The entry below describes one TCR beta chain. This clone appeared a single time. The target of this receptor is not known. No base qualities exist here, and no much larger clone lies one base off it. The CDR3 regions of human TCRbeta chains were analyzed by immunosequencing. From the authors' description of their analysis: TCRs in the repertoires were matched against a reference library of SARS-CoV-2-specific TCRs that had been generated with the MIRA antigen-specificity platform. Breadth was defined as the fraction of unique TCRs that were SARS-CoV-2-associated, and depth was defined as the fraction of total T cells that were SARS-CoV-2-associated. Using the MIRA data, every spike-specific TCR was mapped to the spike region that the TCR reacted to and assigned to either a CD4 or a CD8 class. Log10-transformed breadth and depth values were compared by one-way ANOVA with Sidak's multiple comparisons tests. The clones in this table, taken by TCRdb from immuneACCESS, are in-frame only. Not every clone is retained; where verified, under half of the shortfall comes from an unresolved V gene, and the cause of the rest is unknown. V and J calls and clone size are as listed in that table; D and trimming were resolved from the DNA. The sample profile shows some 91,000 clones; over 85% of them were found once. The ten largest account for 9.5% to 15% of the sample.

Interpreted using the paper, the time point label stands for: baseline before first vaccination. Vaccinee samples were obtained from the UK trials COV001 and COV002, which included a single-blind randomized controlled phase 2/3 trial of AZD1222 (ChAdOx1 nCoV-19) in healthy adults. For TCRbeta chain sequencing, PBMC samples were collected from trial participants at day 0 and at day 28 after the second dose. The CDR3 measures 14 amino acids from cysteine to phenylalanine. CDR3 DNA is the only sequence kept; it has 42 bases, read in frame from the first base. Trimming at the junction amounts to 4 bases on V and 6 bases on J, and the germline ends lie 10 bases apart. As encoded in the germline V gene, CDR1 is SGHDN while CDR2 is FVKESK. These data are taken from a study of T cell responses to AZD1222 COVID-19 vaccine (dated by TCRdb to the early 2020s). For context, the study as a whole: Because spike-specific TCR depth and breadth did not differ between the two schedules, AZD1222 recipients who got a second dose at roughly 4 weeks were pooled with those who got a second dose at roughly 12 weeks. TCR sequencing covered fewer than 250 trial participants: 200 to 220 given two doses of AZD1222 and approximately 26 given two doses of MenACWY control vaccine. Enrollment into the trials was organized by age into subgroups of 18-55, 56-69 and 70-plus years, and those subgroups contained about 160, 30 and 59 TCR-sequenced participants, respectively.

Study-wide findings and limitations: A significant rise in spike-specific TCR breadth and depth was observed after two AZD1222 doses relative to day 0 and relative to MenACWY recipients. Conclusions about previously exposed vaccinees are limited because only six or seven AZD1222 recipients were SARS-CoV-2 seropositive at baseline. In the small 56-69-year group, the increase in depth fell short of significance, most likely because of low power. The vaccine-associated CD4 TCRs covered the entire spike protein, and the dominant responses fell in regions 160-218 and 743-854. Participants were mostly white British and included more females than males, and it was suggested by the authors that clonal diversity may have been underestimated. Nearly half of unique spike-specific TCRs reportedly recognized epitopes outside regions mutated in the B.1.351 and B.1.1.7 variants. Because no samples from the day 14 peak response were available, repertoires could be characterized only after the peak T cell response.

The chain links TRBV14 with TRBJ1-6; no D segment can be confidently identified. The material sequenced was peripheral blood, taken on day 0 of AZD1222 vaccination. The receptor's source is an adult in good health. The bases are TGTGCCAGCAGCCCAGGACGGGGTAATTCACCCCTCCACTTT. Its amino acids are CASSPGRGNSPLHF.